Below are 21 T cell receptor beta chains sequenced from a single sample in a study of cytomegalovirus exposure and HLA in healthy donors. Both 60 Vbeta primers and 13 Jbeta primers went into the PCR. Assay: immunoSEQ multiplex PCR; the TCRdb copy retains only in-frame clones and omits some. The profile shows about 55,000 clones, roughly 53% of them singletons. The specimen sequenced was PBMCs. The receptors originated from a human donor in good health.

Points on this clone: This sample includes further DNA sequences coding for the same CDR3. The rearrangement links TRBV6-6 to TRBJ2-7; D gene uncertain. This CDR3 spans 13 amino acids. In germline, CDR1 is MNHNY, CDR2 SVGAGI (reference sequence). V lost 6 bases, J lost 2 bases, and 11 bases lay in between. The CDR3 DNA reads TGTGCCAGCAGAAACGGGTATCCCTACGAGCAGTACTTC. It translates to CASRNGYPYEQYF.

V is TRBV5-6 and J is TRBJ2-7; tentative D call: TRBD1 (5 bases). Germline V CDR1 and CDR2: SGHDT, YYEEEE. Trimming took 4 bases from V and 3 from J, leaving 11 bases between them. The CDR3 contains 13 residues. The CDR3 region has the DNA TGTGCCAGCAGCGCGGACACGAACTACGAGCAGTACTTC. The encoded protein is CASSADTNYEQYF.

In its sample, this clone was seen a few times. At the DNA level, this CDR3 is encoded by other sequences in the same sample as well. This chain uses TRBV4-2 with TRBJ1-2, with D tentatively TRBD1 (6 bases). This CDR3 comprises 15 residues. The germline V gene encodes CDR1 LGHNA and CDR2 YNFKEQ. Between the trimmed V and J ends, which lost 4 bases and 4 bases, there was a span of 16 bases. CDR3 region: CASSLRDTNLYGYTF. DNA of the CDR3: TGTGCCAGCAGCCTTCGGGACACTAACCTCTATGGCTACACCTTC.

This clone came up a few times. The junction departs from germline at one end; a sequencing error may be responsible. Written as DNA, the CDR3 is TGTGCTAGCAGTGCTTCTAGCGGGGGGGCCCAAGAGACCCAGTACTTC. Translated: CASSASSGGAQETQYF. The V call is TRBV7-7, the J call TRBJ2-5; TRBD2 matches 12 bases. The CDR3 runs 16 residues. CDR1 SSHAT and CDR2 FNYEAQ come from the germline V gene (reference sequence).

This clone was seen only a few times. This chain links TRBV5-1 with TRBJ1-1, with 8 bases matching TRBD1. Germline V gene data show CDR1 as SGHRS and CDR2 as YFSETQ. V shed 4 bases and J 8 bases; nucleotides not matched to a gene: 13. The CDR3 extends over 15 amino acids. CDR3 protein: CASSQDAGDRGEAFF. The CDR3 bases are TGCGCCAGCAGCCAGGACGCCGGAGACAGGGGAGAAGCTTTCTTT.

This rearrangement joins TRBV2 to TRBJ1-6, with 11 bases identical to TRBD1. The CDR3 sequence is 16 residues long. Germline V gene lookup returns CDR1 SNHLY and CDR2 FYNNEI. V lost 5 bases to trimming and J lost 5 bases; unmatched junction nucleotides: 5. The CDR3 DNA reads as TGTGCCAGCAGTAGGGACAGGGGGTCAAATAATTCACCCCTCCACTTT. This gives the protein CASSRDRGSNNSPLHF.

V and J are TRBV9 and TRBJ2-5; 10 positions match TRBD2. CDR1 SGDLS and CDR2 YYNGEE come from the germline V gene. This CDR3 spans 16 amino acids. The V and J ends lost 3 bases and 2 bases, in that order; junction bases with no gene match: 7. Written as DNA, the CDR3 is TGTGCCAGCAGCGCGGGGATAGCGGGGGGTCAAGAGACCCAGTACTTC. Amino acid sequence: CASSAGIAGGQETQYF.

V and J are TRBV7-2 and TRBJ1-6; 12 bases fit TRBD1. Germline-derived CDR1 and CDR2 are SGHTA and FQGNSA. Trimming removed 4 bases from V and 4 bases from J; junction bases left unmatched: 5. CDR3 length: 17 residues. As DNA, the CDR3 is TGTGCCAGCAGCTCCGGGACAGGGGGCAAGTATAATTCACCCCTCCACTTT. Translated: CASSSGTGGKYNSPLHF.

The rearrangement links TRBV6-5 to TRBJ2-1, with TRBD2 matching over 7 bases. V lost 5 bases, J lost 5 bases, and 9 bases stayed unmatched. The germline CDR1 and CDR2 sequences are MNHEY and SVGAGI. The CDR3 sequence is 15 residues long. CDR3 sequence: CASSPRTRRDNEQFF. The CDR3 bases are TGTGCCAGCAGTCCTCGGACTAGAAGAGACAATGAGCAGTTCTTC.

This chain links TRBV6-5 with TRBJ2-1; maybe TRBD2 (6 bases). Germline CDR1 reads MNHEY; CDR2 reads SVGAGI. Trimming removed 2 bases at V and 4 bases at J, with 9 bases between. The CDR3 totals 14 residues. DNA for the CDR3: TGTGCCAGCAGTTACCGGAGGGGTTACAATGAGCAGTTCTTC. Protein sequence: CASSYRRGYNEQFF.

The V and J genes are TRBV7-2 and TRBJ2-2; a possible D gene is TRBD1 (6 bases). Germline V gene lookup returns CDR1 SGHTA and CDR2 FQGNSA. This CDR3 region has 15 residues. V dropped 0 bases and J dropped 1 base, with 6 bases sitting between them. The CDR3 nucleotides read TGTGCCAGCAGCTTAGCACAGGGGAACACCGGGGAGCTGTTTTTT. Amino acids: CASSLAQGNTGELFF.

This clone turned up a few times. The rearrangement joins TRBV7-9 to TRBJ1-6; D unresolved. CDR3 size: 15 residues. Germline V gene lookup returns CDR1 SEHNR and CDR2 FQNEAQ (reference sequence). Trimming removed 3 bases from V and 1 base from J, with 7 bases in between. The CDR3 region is CASSFGSSYNSPLHF. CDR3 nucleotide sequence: TGTGCCAGCAGCTTCGGGTCGTCCTATAATTCACCCCTCCACTTT.

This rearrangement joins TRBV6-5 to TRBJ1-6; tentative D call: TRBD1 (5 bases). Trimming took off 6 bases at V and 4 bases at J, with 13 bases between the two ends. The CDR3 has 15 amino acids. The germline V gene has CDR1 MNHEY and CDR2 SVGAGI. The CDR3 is CASSLRDSYNSPLHF. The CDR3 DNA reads TGTGCCAGCAGCCTACGGGACTCGTATAATTCACCCCTCCACTTT.

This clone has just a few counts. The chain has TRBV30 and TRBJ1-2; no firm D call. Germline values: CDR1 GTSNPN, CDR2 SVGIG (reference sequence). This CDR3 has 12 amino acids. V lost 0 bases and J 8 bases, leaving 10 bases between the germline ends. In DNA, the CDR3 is TGTGCCTGGAGTGTCGAAGCCCCGGGCTACACCTTC. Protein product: CAWSVEAPGYTF.

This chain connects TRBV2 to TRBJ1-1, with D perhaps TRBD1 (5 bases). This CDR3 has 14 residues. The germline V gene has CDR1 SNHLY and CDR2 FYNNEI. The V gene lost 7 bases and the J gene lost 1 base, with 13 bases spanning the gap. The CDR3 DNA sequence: TGTGCCAGCACTGCAAGGGGCGAGAACACTGAAGCTTTCTTT. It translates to CASTARGENTEAFF.

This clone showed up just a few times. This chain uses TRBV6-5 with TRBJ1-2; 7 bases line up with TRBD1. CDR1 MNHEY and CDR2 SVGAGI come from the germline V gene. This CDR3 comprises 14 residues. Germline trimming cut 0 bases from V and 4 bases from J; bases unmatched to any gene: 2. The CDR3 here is CASSYSEGAYGYTF. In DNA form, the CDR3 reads TGTGCCAGCAGTTACTCTGAGGGGGCCTATGGCTACACCTTC.

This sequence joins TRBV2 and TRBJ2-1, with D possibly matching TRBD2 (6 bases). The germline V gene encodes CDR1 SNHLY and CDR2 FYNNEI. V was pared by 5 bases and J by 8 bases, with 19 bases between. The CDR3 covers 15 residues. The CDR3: CASSSRLEPFDEQFF. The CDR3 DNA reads TGTGCCAGCAGTTCGAGACTAGAGCCTTTCGATGAGCAGTTCTTC.

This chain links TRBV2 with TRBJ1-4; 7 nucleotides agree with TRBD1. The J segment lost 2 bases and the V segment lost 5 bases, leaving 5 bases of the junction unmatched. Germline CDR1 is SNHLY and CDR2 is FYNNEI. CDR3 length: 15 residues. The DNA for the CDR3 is TGTGCCAGCAGTAGACAGGGCTCCACTAATGAAAAACTGTTTTTT. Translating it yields CASSRQGSTNEKLFF.

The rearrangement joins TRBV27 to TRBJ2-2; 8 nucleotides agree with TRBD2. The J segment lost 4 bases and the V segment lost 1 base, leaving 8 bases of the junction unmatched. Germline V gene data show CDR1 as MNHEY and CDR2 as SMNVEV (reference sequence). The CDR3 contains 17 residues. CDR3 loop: CASSLFTAGGVTGELFF. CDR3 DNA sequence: TGTGCCAGCAGTTTATTCACCGCGGGGGGCGTCACCGGGGAGCTGTTTTTT.

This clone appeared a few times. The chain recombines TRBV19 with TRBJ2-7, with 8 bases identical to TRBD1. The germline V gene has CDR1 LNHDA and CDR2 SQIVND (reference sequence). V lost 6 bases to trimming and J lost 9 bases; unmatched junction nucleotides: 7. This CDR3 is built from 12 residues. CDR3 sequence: CASSIGTGAQYF. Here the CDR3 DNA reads TGTGCCAGTAGCATCGGGACAGGCGCGCAGTACTTC.

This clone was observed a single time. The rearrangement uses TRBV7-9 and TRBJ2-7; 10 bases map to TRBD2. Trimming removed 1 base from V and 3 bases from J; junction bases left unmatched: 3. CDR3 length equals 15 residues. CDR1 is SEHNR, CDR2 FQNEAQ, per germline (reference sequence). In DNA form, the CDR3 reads TGTGCCAGCAGCTTAGGGTTAGCGGGGGGCTACGAGCAGTACTTC. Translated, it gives CASSLGLAGGYEQYF.